One and the same sample provided the 17 T cell receptor beta chains below, sequenced in a study of cytomegalovirus exposure and HLA in healthy donors. The PCR had 60 Vbeta and 13 Jbeta primers. The method was immunoSEQ multiplex PCR; TCRdb's version includes in-frame clones alone and lacks a portion of them. The table includes more than 100,000 clones, around three fifths detected once. The sequenced sample consisted of PBMCs. These receptors were collected from a woman aged 40 to 55 in good health and CMV-seropositive.

V gene TRBV9 combines with J gene TRBJ1-2; no definite D call. Trimming removed 0 bases from V and 10 bases from J, with 13 bases in between. The CDR3 runs 13 residues. The V gene's germline CDR1 is SGDLS and CDR2 YYNGEE. CDR3 coding DNA: TGTGCCAGCAGCGTAGCTTCGGGGTGGGACTACACCTTC. Translation gives CASSVASGWDYTF.

This chain uses TRBV6-5 with TRBJ2-7; D might be TRBD2 (6 bases). The CDR3 has 13 residues. Germline V gene sequence: CDR1 MNHEY, CDR2 SVGAGI. Trimming stripped 5 bases from V and 6 bases from J, with 14 bases between. For the CDR3, the DNA is TGTGCCAGCAGTCCCCCGGCGGGGTTCGAGCAGTACTTC. Translation: CASSPPAGFEQYF.

This clone has just one count. The rearrangement joins TRBV19 to TRBJ2-6, with 7 nucleotides matching TRBD1. Trimming took 6 bases from V and 0 from J; bases not matched to a gene: 5. The CDR3 consists of 16 residues. Per the germline V gene, CDR1 is LNHDA and CDR2 is SQIVND (reference sequence). CDR3 nucleotides: TGTGCCAGTAGGGACAGGCCTAGCTCTGGGGCCAACGTCCTGACTTTC. The encoded protein is CASRDRPSSGANVLTF.

The chain carries TRBV6-1 and TRBJ2-5; 15 nucleotides align to TRBD2. The DNA end is more similar to TRBJ2-7, so the J call may be wrong. Germline values: CDR1 MNHNS, CDR2 SASEGT. This CDR3 has 14 amino acids. The chain's CDR3 is CASIGTSGRYEQYF. In DNA, the CDR3 is TGTGCCAGCATCGGGACTAGCGGGAGGTACGAGCAGTACTTC.

The V and J genes are TRBV7-9 and TRBJ1-6, with TRBD1 identical over 10 bases. CDR1 and CDR2 (germline): SEHNR, FQNEAQ (reference sequence). The CDR3 sequence is 15 residues long. Germline trimming cut 2 bases from V and 8 bases from J; bases unmatched to any gene: 3. The CDR3, as DNA: TGTGCCAGCAGCTTAATGACAGGGGGCGATTCACCCCTCCACTTT. Translated: CASSLMTGGDSPLHF. The full variable domain, in which reference TRBV7-9 and TRBJ1-6 provide the parts outside the CDR3, is DTGVSQNPRHKITKRGQNVTFRCDPISEHNRLYWYRQTLGQGPEFLTYFQNEAQLEKSRLLSDRFSAERPKGSFSTLEIQRTEQGDSAMYLCASSLMTGGDSPLHFGNGTRLTVT.

This rearrangement joins TRBV6-1 to TRBJ2-1, with 7 bases matching TRBD2. The germline V gene encodes CDR1 MNHNS and CDR2 SASEGT. The CDR3 loop spans 15 amino acids. The J segment lost 5 bases and the V segment lost 7 bases, leaving 11 bases of the junction unmatched. The CDR3 region is CASTSPSGLNNEQFF. The CDR3 DNA reads TGTGCCAGCACTTCCCCTAGCGGCCTAAACAATGAGCAGTTCTTC.

The V and J genes are TRBV6-1 and TRBJ1-6; the D gene is possibly TRBD1 (6 bases). Germline V gene sequence: CDR1 MNHNS, CDR2 SASEGT. The CDR3 has 17 amino acids. V gave up 1 base and J gave up 8 bases, with 18 bases separating them. The CDR3 spells CASSEGVGHSAYSPLHF. The CDR3 DNA reads as TGTGCCAGCAGTGAAGGGGTGGGACATTCCGCTTATTCACCCCTCCACTTT.

V gene TRBV19 combines with J gene TRBJ2-2, with TRBD2 matching 10 bases. The ends lost 4 bases at V and 5 bases at J; junction bases unmatched: 7. Germline V gives CDR1 LNHDA, CDR2 SQIVND (reference sequence). The CDR3 is 16 amino acids. The CDR3 region has the DNA TGTGCCAGTAGTACTCGACTAGCGGGTAGGACCGGGGAGCTGTTTTTT. Protein product: CASSTRLAGRTGELFF.

The sample holds a few counts of this clone. The chain couples TRBV6-5 to TRBJ2-7; 9 nucleotides align to TRBD1. The ends lost 5 bases at V and 1 base at J; junction bases unmatched: 3. The CDR3 has 14 residues. Germline CDR1 is MNHEY and CDR2 is SVGAGI. This CDR3 is CASSPGQGSYEQYF. The DNA of the CDR3 is TGTGCCAGCAGTCCAGGACAGGGGTCCTACGAGCAGTACTTC.

The rearrangement uses TRBV6-1 and TRBJ1-1; 7 nucleotides match TRBD1. Losses at the gene ends were 6 bases for V and 4 bases for J; bases not matched to a gene: 5. Germline V gene data show CDR1 as MNHNS and CDR2 as SASEGT. The CDR3 length is 13 residues. CDR3 protein: CASSLPGGTEAFF. CDR3 bases: TGTGCCAGCAGCCTCCCAGGGGGCACTGAAGCTTTCTTT.

Only one count was recorded for this clone. The rearrangement links TRBV18 to TRBJ1-4, with D perhaps matching TRBD1 (5 bases). The CDR3 covers 13 residues. With 1 base removed from V and 5 bases from J, the gap between germline ends came to 5 bases. Germline CDR1 reads KGHSH; CDR2 reads LQKENI. The CDR3 DNA sequence: TGTGCCAGCTCACCACAGGGGAATGAAAAACTGTTTTTT. It codes for CASSPQGNEKLFF.

The chain has TRBV19 and TRBJ1-5; D is undetermined. The CDR3 contains 14 residues. The germline gives CDR1 LNHDA, CDR2 SQIVND (reference sequence). With 1 base removed from V and 8 bases from J, the gap between germline ends came to 12 bases. For the CDR3, the DNA is TGTGCCAGTAGTATAGTTGGGTTAGCGGAGCCCCAGCATTTT. Its protein is CASSIVGLAEPQHF.

This clone was seen only once. CDR3 bases: TGCAGCGTTGTTGGGCTAGCGTTTAGAGAAAACATTCAGTACTTC. Its translation is CSVVGLAFRENIQYF. The chain couples TRBV29-1 to TRBJ2-4, with a tentative D call TRBD2 (6 bases). This CDR3 region has 15 residues. Germline CDR1 SQVTM, CDR2 ANQGSEA. Deletions cut 4 bases from V and 5 bases from J, with 18 bases between.

This rearrangement joins TRBV14 to TRBJ2-7, with 11 bases lining up with TRBD1. The germline gives CDR1 SGHDN, CDR2 FVKESK. The CDR3 loop spans 18 amino acids. V lost 4 bases, J lost 3 bases, and 14 bases stayed unmatched. CDR3: CASSRSGTGGIFRYEQYF. The CDR3 DNA reads as TGTGCCAGCAGCCGCTCCGGGACAGGGGGAATTTTTCGCTACGAGCAGTACTTC.

The V gene is TRBV7-2, the J gene TRBJ2-3; TRBD1 might be the D (6 bases). Germline CDR1 is SGHTA and CDR2 is FQGNSA. There are 13 residues in the CDR3. Trimming took off 5 bases at V and 4 bases at J, with 10 bases between the two ends. The chain's CDR3 is CASSTNRADTQYF. The CDR3 DNA follows: TGTGCCAGCAGCACTAACAGGGCAGATACGCAGTATTTT.

The chain uses TRBV7-2 and TRBJ2-7, with 8 bases that match TRBD1. V lost 5 bases to trimming and J lost 4 bases; unmatched junction nucleotides: 7. This CDR3 spans 14 amino acids. The V gene's germline CDR1 is SGHTA and CDR2 FQGNSA. The CDR3 DNA reads TGTGCCAGCAGCATGACAGGGGACTTTTACGAGCAGTACTTC. Its translation is CASSMTGDFYEQYF.

V is TRBV7-8 and J is TRBJ2-1; 7 nucleotides align to TRBD2. Germline V gene data show CDR1 as SGHVS and CDR2 as FQNEAQ. The CDR3 is 15 amino acids. V was pared by 3 bases and J by 2 bases, with 4 bases of the junction left unmatched. The CDR3 region is CASSFAGATYNEQFF. CDR3 DNA: TGTGCCAGCAGCTTCGCGGGAGCCACCTACAATGAGCAGTTCTTC. The full variable domain, in which reference TRBV7-8 and TRBJ2-1 provide the parts outside the CDR3, is GAGVSQSPRYKVAKRGQDVALRCDPISGHVSLFWYQQALGQGPEFLTYFQNEAQLDKSGLPSDRFFAERPEGSVSTLKIQRTQQEDSAVYLCASSFAGATYNEQFFGPGTRLTVL.